This T cell receptor beta chain was identified during a study of T-cell memory formation after mild COVID-19. This clonotype was counted only a few times. Its cognate antigen is unknown. J lost 0 bases, V lost 3 bases, and 5 bases had no gene match. Germline-derived CDR1 and CDR2 are MGHRA and YSYEKL. The CDR3 runs 17 residues. Regarding the study as a whole: Second-wave clones peaking on day 37 lacked confirmed SARS-CoV-2 specificity. Among clones contracting day 15 to 85, CD4/CD8 was balanced, whereas later expanders leaned CD4+.

Constant-segment-primed 5'RACE gave TCR alpha and TCR beta cDNA libraries with sample barcodes and UMIs. A single record per CDR3 protein comes from TCRdb applying MiXCR to the 5' RACE reads. The profile shows about 90,000 distinct CDR3 sequences, 13% of them singletons. The V gene is TRBV4-1, the J gene TRBJ1-1; 12 bases agree with TRBD1. The sequence came from an adult woman who had mild COVID-19 (a few samples of this study predate the infection). Cell type and time point are not known. The sample taken for sequencing was PBMCs or a T cell subset sorted from them (not recorded which). For the CDR3, the DNA is TGCGCCAGCAGCCATTACGGGACAGGGGGCATGAACACTGAAGCTTTCTTT. It encodes CASSHYGTGGMNTEAFF.